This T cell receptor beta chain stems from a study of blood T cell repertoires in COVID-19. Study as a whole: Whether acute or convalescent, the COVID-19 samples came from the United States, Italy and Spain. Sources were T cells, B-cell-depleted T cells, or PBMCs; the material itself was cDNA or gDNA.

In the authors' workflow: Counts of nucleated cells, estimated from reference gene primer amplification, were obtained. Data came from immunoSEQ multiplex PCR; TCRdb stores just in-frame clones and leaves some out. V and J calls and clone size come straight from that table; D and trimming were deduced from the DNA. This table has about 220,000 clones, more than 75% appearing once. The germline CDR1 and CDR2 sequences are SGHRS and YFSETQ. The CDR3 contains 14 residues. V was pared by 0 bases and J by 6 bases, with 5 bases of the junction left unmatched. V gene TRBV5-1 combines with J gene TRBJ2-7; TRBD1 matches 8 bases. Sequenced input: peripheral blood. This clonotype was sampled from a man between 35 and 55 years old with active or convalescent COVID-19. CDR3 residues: CASSLDGQGFEQYF. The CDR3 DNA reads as TGCGCCAGCAGCTTGGATGGACAGGGCTTCGAGCAGTACTTC.